A selection of T cell receptor beta chains follows, all from one sample in a study of blood T cell repertoires in COVID-19. The data were produced by immunoSEQ multiplex PCR, yet TCRdb's version contains in-frame clones alone and is incomplete. The data contain 200,000 to 250,000 clones, about 80% of them singletons. Source material: PBMCs or T cells enriched from blood (not recorded which). Every receptor here comes from a woman aged 40 to 49 who had been exposed to COVID-19. Both conserved end residues are part of each CDR3. Each record gives: V gene, J gene, CDR3 protein.

V: TRBV7-2; J: TRBJ1-1; CDR3: CASSLWDRGWAEAFF
V: TRBV7-2; J: TRBJ1-5; CDR3: CASSSWGGSNQPQHF
V: TRBV18; J: TRBJ1-1; CDR3: CASSPQEMNTEAFF
V: TRBV14; J: TRBJ2-2; CDR3: CASKRGDRVNTGELFF
V: TRBV7-2; J: TRBJ2-5; CDR3: CASSPTGWQETQYF
V: TRBV5-4; J: TRBJ2-7; CDR3: CASSLAGVWDEQYF
V: TRBV29-1; J: TRBJ1-1; CDR3: CSVPAGLDTEAFF
V: TRBV9; J: TRBJ2-5; CDR3: CASSVGPSGGRETQYF
V: TRBV12-5; J: TRBJ1-5; CDR3: CASGLVLGGGDQPQHF
V: TRBV5-1; J: TRBJ1-1; CDR3: CASSLGQGGKTEAFF
V: TRBV5-1; J: TRBJ1-2; CDR3: CASSATGDYGYTF
V: TRBV7-2; J: TRBJ1-2; CDR3: CASSLHTGYYGYTF
V: TRBV19; J: TRBJ1-2; CDR3: CASVTSGGEDYGYTF
V: TRBV27; J: TRBJ1-2; CDR3: CASSSHGDRDGYTF
V: TRBV7-3; J: TRBJ2-5; CDR3: CASSLNGGGAPETQYF
V: TRBV6-1; J: TRBJ2-5; CDR3: CASSDPFQYF
V: TRBV3-1/TRBV3-2; J: TRBJ2-6; CDR3: CASSPRGGGGGANVLTF
V: TRBV30; J: TRBJ1-4; CDR3: CAWSVQGYSMFF
V: TRBV5-1; J: TRBJ1-4; CDR3: CASSPDRPTNEKLFF
V: TRBV7-2; J: TRBJ2-3; CDR3: CASSYTSGGSTDTQYF
V: TRBV27; J: TRBJ2-2; CDR3: CASSLRGRSNGELFF
V: TRBV27; J: TRBJ2-1; CDR3: CASRVQGAYNEQFF
V: TRBV3-1/TRBV3-2; J: TRBJ2-2; CDR3: CASSQGSGKNTGELFF
V: TRBV9; J: TRBJ1-4; CDR3: CASSVRTGANEKLFF
V: TRBV3-1/TRBV3-2; J: TRBJ1-1; CDR3: CASSQFTGNTEAFF
V: TRBV3-1/TRBV3-2; J: TRBJ2-5; CDR3: CASSQELRETQYF
V: TRBV6-5; J: TRBJ1-1; CDR3: CASSYDSLMNTEAFF
V: TRBV4-1; J: TRBJ2-7; CDR3: CASSQESFSYEQYF
V: TRBV11-1; J: TRBJ1-6; CDR3: CASSLHGDNSPLHF
V: TRBV28; J: TRBJ1-4; CDR3: CASIPLGGNEKLFF
V: TRBV30; J: TRBJ2-6; CDR3: CAWTYSHGANVLTF
V: TRBV28; J: TRBJ1-4; CDR3: CASSTPQGAREKLFF
V: TRBV12-3/TRBV12-4; J: TRBJ1-4; CDR3: CASPLGGLEKLFF
V: TRBV19; J: TRBJ1-2; CDR3: CASSIAGTGNRYGYTF
V: TRBV27; J: TRBJ2-7; CDR3: CASSLTSGSPYEQYF
V: TRBV20-1; J: TRBJ1-1; CDR3: CSASRDRGYTEAFF
V: TRBV5-6; J: TRBJ2-7; CDR3: CASSLWAGLQYEQYF
V: TRBV4-1; J: TRBJ1-4; CDR3: CASTPVQGAADDEKLFF
V: TRBV19; J: TRBJ2-6; CDR3: CASSSTGRSLGANVLTF
V: TRBV6-6; J: TRBJ2-7; CDR3: CASSYGLGAYEQYF
V: TRBV19; J: TRBJ1-2; CDR3: CASGVLGTGPNYGYTF
V: TRBV7-8; J: TRBJ1-1; CDR3: CASSSHGALPEAFF
V: TRBV9; J: TRBJ1-2; CDR3: CASSEPGTGDGYTF
V: TRBV3-1/TRBV3-2; J: TRBJ1-2; CDR3: CASSLPGQIYGYTF
V: TRBV12-5; J: TRBJ1-1; CDR3: CASGSETDTEAFF
V: TRBV5-5; J: TRBJ1-1; CDR3: CASSVGTNRGTEAFF
V: TRBV28; J: TRBJ1-5; CDR3: CASRRGGGQPQHF
V: TRBV7-3; J: TRBJ2-6; CDR3: CASSLSPGTGANVLTF
V: TRBV19; J: TRBJ1-4; CDR3: CASRRAGATNEKLFF
V: TRBV19; J: TRBJ1-1; CDR3: CASRASQGMNTEAFF